Below are 25 T cell receptor beta chains sequenced from a single sample in a study of T cells in narcolepsy. The assay was immunoSEQ multiplex PCR, and TCRdb's table has in-frame clones only and misses some. The data show around 35,000 clones, approximately 80% seen once. Sequenced: memory (CD45RA-) CD4+ T cells from blood. These TCRs come from a human donor in good health.

V usage is TRBV19 and J usage is TRBJ1-4; tentatively, D is TRBD1 (5 bases). The ends were cut back, 5 bases at V and 4 bases at J, with 11 bases in the middle. Germline assignment: CDR1 LNHDA and CDR2 SQIVND (reference sequence). CDR3 length equals 14 residues. For the CDR3, the DNA is TGTGCCAGTAGTCCCGGGGGTTTTAATGAAAAACTGTTTTTT. Translating gives CASSPGGFNEKLFF. The full variable domain, completed using reference TRBV19 and TRBJ1-4, is DGGITQSPKYLFRKEGQNVTLSCEQNLNHDAMYWYRQDPGQGLRLIYYSQIVNDFQKGDIAEGYSVSREKKESFPLTVTSAQKNPTAFYLCASSPGGFNEKLFFGSGTQLSVL.

This chain uses TRBV6-1 with TRBJ1-1; 8 nucleotides agree with TRBD1. The germline V gene has CDR1 MNHNS and CDR2 SASEGT. J lost 0 bases, V lost 4 bases, and 13 bases had no gene match. The CDR3 extends over 18 amino acids. The CDR3 DNA reads as TGTGCCAGCAGTGGCCACAGGGGGAACATCGGGCTGAACACTGAAGCTTTCTTT. Amino acid sequence: CASSGHRGNIGLNTEAFF.

This rearrangement joins TRBV7-9 to TRBJ2-3; D call uncertain. The length of the CDR3 is 13 residues. Germline lookup yields CDR1 SEHNR and CDR2 FQNEAQ (reference sequence). The V end was cut by 2 bases, the J end by 3 bases, with 6 bases between. CDR3 bases: TGTGCCAGCAGCTTATTAGAAACAGATACGCAGTATTTT. It codes for CASSLLETDTQYF. The full variable domain, its missing parts supplied by reference TRBV7-9 and TRBJ2-3, is DTGVSQNPRHKITKRGQNVTFRCDPISEHNRLYWYRQTLGQGPEFLTYFQNEAQLEKSRLLSDRFSAERPKGSFSTLEIQRTEQGDSAMYLCASSLLETDTQYFGPGTRLTVL.

This rearrangement joins TRBV10-2 to TRBJ2-7, with TRBD2 matching 9 bases. Germline CDR1 WSHSY, CDR2 SAAADI. The junction had 10 bases not matched to a gene; V was cut back by 6 bases and J by 1 base. The CDR3 has 16 amino acids. CDR3 DNA sequence: TGCGCCAGCAGGCGATTTAGCGGGGGTGTATCCTACGAGCAGTACTTC. It encodes CASRRFSGGVSYEQYF.

The chain links TRBV21-1 to TRBJ2-7; TRBD2, as called in the table, went unchecked against the DNA. TRBV21-1 is a documented pseudogene. The CDR3 sequence is 15 residues long. The DNA of the CDR3 is TGTGCCAGCAGCACTCGACTAGCGGGAGAGCCCGAGCAGTACTTC. Its protein product is CASSTRLAGEPEQYF.

This clone was detected only once. The chain employs TRBV11-2 and TRBJ1-5; no clear D gene. This CDR3 contains 15 residues. The germline CDR1 and CDR2 sequences are SGHAT and FQNNGV. Trimming took 1 base from V and 2 from J, leaving 9 bases between them. CDR3 sequence: CASSLAVGGNQPQHF. The CDR3 DNA reads as TGTGCCAGCAGCTTAGCGGTGGGTGGCAATCAGCCCCAGCATTTT.

This clone is a singleton in its sample. The chain joins TRBV2 to TRBJ1-2, with 10 bases that match TRBD1. V gave up 8 bases and J gave up 1 base; unmatched junction bases: 4. Germline V CDR1 and CDR2: SNHLY, FYNNEI. The CDR3 spans 14 residues. In DNA form, the CDR3 reads TGTGCCAGCCGGGACAGGGGCAATAACTATGGCTACACCTTC. Its translation is CASRDRGNNYGYTF.

This clone appeared once. The rearrangement joins TRBV5-6 to TRBJ2-7; D tentatively fits TRBD1 or TRBD2 (6 bases each). CDR3 size: 12 residues. Germline-derived CDR1 and CDR2 are SGHDT and YYEEEE. V dropped 4 bases and J dropped 3 bases, with 8 bases sitting between them. The CDR3 loop is CASSEGGYEQYF. CDR3 coding DNA: TGTGCCAGCAGCGAGGGGGGCTACGAGCAGTACTTC.

V gene TRBV15 combines with J gene TRBJ2-3; 8 bases align to TRBD2. Unmatched junction bases numbered 6, after V lost 0 bases and J lost 7 bases. Germline V CDR1 and CDR2: LNHNV, YYDKDF (reference sequence). CDR3 length: 15 amino acids. CDR3 coding DNA: TGTGCCACCAGCAGAGATGGAGCGGGAGTATATACGCAGTATTTT. Translation: CATSRDGAGVYTQYF.

The table lists this clone with a count of one. V is TRBV28 and J is TRBJ2-7; 9 positions match TRBD1. The germline gives CDR1 MDHEN, CDR2 SYDVKM. J was trimmed by 1 base and V by 8 bases; bases with no gene match: 12. The CDR3 consists of 16 residues. The CDR3 DNA reads as TGTGCCAGCGAATCCCCGCGGGGACAGGGTTCCTACGAGCAGTACTTC. Protein: CASESPRGQGSYEQYF.

The V and J genes are TRBV5-1 and TRBJ1-5; tentatively, D is TRBD1 (5 bases). Germline V gene data show CDR1 as SGHRS and CDR2 as YFSETQ. This CDR3 region has 15 residues. Trimming cost V 0 bases and J 1 base, with 8 bases left between them. The CDR3 bases are TGCGCCAGCAGCTTGGGGGGGACGAGCAATCAGCCCCAGCATTTT. It is translated as CASSLGGTSNQPQHF. The variable domain in full, with the rest retrieved from reference TRBV5-1 and TRBJ1-5, is KAGVTQTPRYLIKTRGQQVTLSCSPISGHRSVSWYQQTPGQGLQFLFEYFSETQRNKGNFPGRFSGRQFSNSRSEMNVSTLELGDSALYLCASSLGGTSNQPQHFGDGTRLSIL.

V gene TRBV6-6 combines with J gene TRBJ1-1, with TRBD1 as a possible D gene (6 bases). The V end lost 5 bases, the J end lost 7 bases, and 8 bases lay between the germline ends. CDR3 size: 11 residues. Per the germline V gene, CDR1 is MNHNY and CDR2 is SVGAGI (reference sequence). The CDR3 DNA is TGTGCCAGCAGTATAGGGGGTGAAGCTTTCTTT. Amino acid sequence: CASSIGGEAFF.

The chain links TRBV5-1 to TRBJ1-2, with TRBD1 identical over 9 bases. The CDR3 consists of 16 residues. V trimming: 3 bases; J trimming: 2 bases; junction bases outside the gene matches: 8. Germline CDR1 reads SGHRS; CDR2 reads YFSETQ. The CDR3: CASSWGQGRSNYGYTF. The CDR3 DNA sequence: TGCGCCAGCAGCTGGGGACAGGGTCGATCCAACTATGGCTACACCTTC.

This clone was counted once. The chain is built from TRBV12-5 and TRBJ2-1; 13 bases fit TRBD2. CDR1 and CDR2 from the germline V gene are LGHNT and FRNRAP. This CDR3 contains 16 residues. V was pared by 1 base and J by 8 bases, with 5 bases of the junction left unmatched. The CDR3 loop reads CASGLGSGLAGDEQFF. CDR3 DNA: TGTGCTAGTGGTTTGGGAAGCGGACTAGCGGGAGATGAGCAGTTCTTC.

This chain's CDR3 is CASSFGDSNTQYF. CDR3 bases: TGTGCCAGCAGCTTCGGGGACTCAAATACGCAGTATTTT. The rearrangement joins TRBV11-2 to TRBJ2-3, with a weak D call TRBD2 (6 bases). The CDR3 spans 13 residues. The V end was cut by 3 bases, the J end by 7 bases, with 11 bases between. The V gene's germline CDR1 is SGHAT and CDR2 FQNNGV.

The CDR3 protein is CACVTQTQYF. CDR3 in DNA: TGTGCCTGCGTTACGCAGACCCAGTACTTC. The chain recombines TRBV30 with TRBJ2-5; the D is unclear. Germline V gene data show CDR1 as GTSNPN and CDR2 as SVGIG (reference sequence). The CDR3 sequence is 10 residues long. Between the trimmed V and J ends, which lost 6 bases and 6 bases, there was a span of 8 bases.

This chain connects TRBV19 to TRBJ2-3; D is unresolved. Trimming pared 6 bases from V and 5 bases from J, leaving 9 bases between. The CDR3 contains 12 residues. The germline V gene encodes CDR1 LNHDA and CDR2 SQIVND (reference sequence). The CDR3 here is CASSRLVDTQYF. CDR3 in DNA: TGTGCCAGTAGCCGGCTAGTAGATACGCAGTATTTT.

Sample share makes this clone medium-sized (0.01 to 0.1%). CDR3 bases: TGTGCCAGCAGTCCGATTACGGGACAGGCCAGCTGGAGGGTGTTTTTT. It translates to CASSPITGQASWRVFF. The rearrangement uses TRBV27 and TRBJ1-4; 8 nucleotides agree with TRBD1. J gave up 15 bases and V 5 bases, and 20 bases lay outside the gene matches. Germline values: CDR1 MNHEY, CDR2 SMNVEV (reference sequence). This CDR3 has 16 residues.

CDR3 bases: TGTGCCAGTAGTCCCCGGGACAGGACCGGCCCCGGCGAAAAACTGTTTTTT. Its protein product is CASSPRDRTGPGEKLFF. This chain joins TRBV19 and TRBJ1-4, with 8 nucleotides matching TRBD1. This CDR3 is built from 17 residues. Per germline, CDR1 LNHDA and CDR2 SQIVND (reference sequence). The V gene end was trimmed by 5 bases and the J gene end by 8 bases; junction bases not matched to a gene: 16.

The rearrangement joins TRBV18 to TRBJ2-6; D is undetermined. Germline V gives CDR1 KGHSH, CDR2 LQKENI. Trimming pared 3 bases from V and 2 bases from J, leaving 8 bases between. There are 15 residues in the CDR3. The CDR3 DNA is TGTGCCAGCTCACCGGGGAAGCCTGGGGCCAACGTCCTGACTTTC. It codes for CASSPGKPGANVLTF.

J is TRBJ2-1 and V is TRBV27, with D perhaps TRBD2 (6 bases). The CDR3 sequence is 14 residues long. Germline V gene data show CDR1 as MNHEY and CDR2 as SMNVEV (reference sequence). V was shortened by 7 bases and J by 4 bases, with 14 bases between the two germline ends. The CDR3 DNA reads TGTGCCAGCACGGGGACTCTAGCTTACAATGAGCAGTTCTTC. Amino acid sequence: CASTGTLAYNEQFF.

The V call is TRBV6-5, the J call TRBJ2-7; tentative D call: TRBD2 (5 bases). Germline CDR1 is MNHEY and CDR2 is SVGAGI. Trimming cost V 7 bases and J 7 bases, with 17 bases left between them. The CDR3 has 13 residues. The CDR3 nucleotides read TGTGCCAGCACCAGAAGCGGTTTAGGAGAGCAGTACTTC. It specifies CASTRSGLGEQYF.

The chain combines TRBV30 with TRBJ2-7, with 8 nucleotides matching TRBD1. The germline CDR1 and CDR2 sequences are GTSNPN and SVGIG (reference sequence). The V and J ends lost 3 bases and 6 bases, in that order; junction bases with no gene match: 1. The CDR3 length is 11 residues. This chain's CDR3 is CAWRDRAEQYF. The CDR3, as DNA: TGTGCCTGGAGGGACAGGGCCGAGCAGTACTTC.

The chain has TRBV29-1 and TRBJ1-1; 10 positions match TRBD1. Per germline, CDR1 SQVTM and CDR2 ANQGSEA. The trim removed 7 bases at V and 3 bases at J, leaving 5 bases unmatched. CDR3 length: 13 residues. CDR3 sequence (DNA): TGCAGCGGTCGGGACAGGGGAGACACTGAAGCTTTCTTT. Translating it yields CSGRDRGDTEAFF.

The genes are TRBV7-2 and TRBJ1-1; no clear D. The V and J ends lost 1 base and 0 bases respectively, with 6 bases between them. The CDR3 extends over 14 amino acids. Germline V gene data show CDR1 as SGHTA and CDR2 as FQGNSA. The CDR3 DNA sequence: TGTGCCAGCAGCTTAGGAGGGATGAACACTGAAGCTTTCTTT. Translated, it gives CASSLGGMNTEAFF.